These T cell receptor beta chains were read from a single sample in a study of beta chain features in type 1 diabetes. Measured with immunoSEQ multiplex PCR; TCRdb has only the in-frame clones, and not every one. The table shows roughly 350,000 clones, with around 9.6% occurring only once. The specimen sequenced was central memory CD4+ T cells from blood. The receptors come from a man aged 30 to 45 with type 1 diabetes. Both conserved end residues are part of each CDR3. The order of the fields is J gene, V gene, CDR3 protein.

TRBJ2-1 TRBV30 CAWSVRPVIYNEQFF
TRBJ1-1 TRBV18 CASSPNRDSEAFF
TRBJ2-3 TRBV28 CASSFGGAQGSTDTQYF
TRBJ2-5 TRBV28 CASSLGATSGSTGETQYF
TRBJ2-7 TRBV19 CASSATQGYEQYF
TRBJ1-3 TRBV6-5 CASKVGGYSGNTIYF
TRBJ1-5 TRBV6-1 CASRRGQPNNQPQHF
TRBJ1-3 TRBV6-4 CASSDRAGNTIYF
TRBJ1-5 TRBV2 CASAGEFGNQPQHF
TRBJ2-1 TRBV11-2 CASSLVLGGDQFF
TRBJ2-5 TRBV7-2 CASSLSLAGEWETQYF
NA TRBV11-3 CASTTGSPYEQYF
TRBJ2-7 TRBV5-1 CASSSQPGLMIYEQYF
TRBJ2-3 TRBV7-9 CASSLKDTQYF
TRBJ2-3 TRBV27 CASSTRLAGTDTQYF
TRBJ2-3 TRBV10-3 CAIRDPQGLGSDTQYF
TRBJ1-2 TRBV6-5 CAISDRADYGYTF
TRBJ1-5 TRBV11-2 CASSLDLGHRPQHF
TRBJ2-5 TRBV19 CASSMLGSTQYF
TRBJ2-2 TRBV7-3 CASSLSGENTGELFF
TRBJ2-5 TRBV7-2 CASSPPGQVKETQYF
TRBJ1-1 TRBV10-3 CAISGGEGKPEAFF